The 31 T cell receptor beta chains in this list originate from one sample, sequenced in a study of CD8+ T cells in alopecia areata listed by TCRdb under 2018. Read against the paper, the sample's time point label means: baseline before oral tofacitinib. Receptors were amplified or captured by the immunoSEQ multiplex PCR assay. For TCR sequencing, RNA was extracted from every sample and reverse transcribed into cDNA to serve as template. The table comes from immuneACCESS by way of TCRdb, which keeps in-frame sequences with V and J called. Part of the clones is missing from these tables; in studies checked, under half for an unresolved V gene and the rest for unknown reasons. The sample includes about 250,000 clones, with 67% observed a single time. Of the sample, more than 0.95% is held by the ten largest clones. The sequencing here drew on CD4+ T cells sorted from blood, taken at week 0. These receptors originate from a human donor with alopecia areata.

The chain couples TRBV4-1 to TRBJ2-5; weak D call: TRBD1 (5 bases). Germline assignment: CDR1 MGHRA and CDR2 YSYEKL. Between the trimmed V and J ends, which lost 3 bases and 5 bases, there was a span of 16 bases. This CDR3 region has 15 residues. The CDR3 sequence is CASSHPGQGLETQYF. In DNA, the CDR3 is TGCGCCAGCAGCCACCCCGGCCAGGGCTTGGAGACCCAGTACTTC.

The chain is built from TRBV30 and TRBJ2-6; 8 bases match TRBD1. The junction had 8 bases not matched to a gene; V was cut back by 4 bases and J by 0 bases. From germline, CDR1 is GTSNPN and CDR2 SVGIG (reference sequence). The CDR3 runs 17 residues. CDR3 in DNA: TGTGCCTGGAAGGGACAGGTCTTCCTCTCTGGGGCCAACGTCCTGACTTTC. This encodes CAWKGQVFLSGANVLTF.

About this clone itself: Other DNA sequences from this sample encode an identical CDR3 as well. This chain joins TRBV29-1 and TRBJ2-5; D gene ambiguous. Germline V gene sequence: CDR1 SQVTM, CDR2 ANQGSEA. V lost 6 bases and J 4 bases, leaving 6 bases between the germline ends. CDR3 length: 10 residues. DNA of the CDR3: TGCAGCGTAGCCGGAGAGACCCAGTACTTC. It translates to CSVAGETQYF. Looking up the rest from reference TRBV29-1 and TRBJ2-5 gives the full variable domain: SAVISQKPSRDICQRGTSLTIQCQVDSQVTMMFWYRQQPGQSLTLIATANQGSEATYESGFVIDKFPISRPNLTFSTLTVSNMSPEDSSIYLCSVAGETQYFGPGTRLLVL.

The chain links TRBV6-5 to TRBJ2-7, with D perhaps TRBD1 (6 bases). This CDR3 region has 14 residues. Germline V gene data show CDR1 as MNHEY and CDR2 as SVGAGI. V was shortened by 0 bases and J by 2 bases, with 8 bases between the two germline ends. For the CDR3, the DNA is TGTGCCAGCAGTTACTCCCGGACAGCCTACGAGCAGTACTTC. Protein sequence: CASSYSRTAYEQYF.

The genes are TRBV19 and TRBJ2-2, with D perhaps matching TRBD1 (6 bases). Germline assignment: CDR1 LNHDA and CDR2 SQIVND (reference sequence). Trimming stripped 3 bases from V and 6 bases from J, with 8 bases between. The CDR3 has 13 amino acids. The CDR3 coding sequence is TGTGCCAGTAGTATTGGGGGCCCCGGGGAGCTGTTTTTT. Protein product: CASSIGGPGELFF.

This chain links TRBV9 with TRBJ2-5; TRBD2 matches 9 bases. With 4 bases clipped from V and 4 bases from J, the junction kept 5 bases outside the gene matches. The CDR3 contains 14 residues. CDR1 SGDLS and CDR2 YYNGEE come from the germline V gene. CDR3 sequence: CASSFGTSTETQYF. CDR3 DNA: TGTGCCAGCAGCTTCGGGACTAGCACAGAGACCCAGTACTTC.

The chain joins TRBV4-2 to TRBJ2-1; D not resolved. Germline V gene lookup returns CDR1 LGHNA and CDR2 YNFKEQ. Trimming cost V 0 bases and J 8 bases, with 11 bases left between them. The CDR3 has 14 residues. The CDR3 DNA reads TGTGCCAGCAGCCAAGAAGCAACACGTCATGAGCAGTTCTTC. It translates to CASSQEATRHEQFF.

This clone was observed a few times. The same CDR3 also results from other DNA sequences found in this sample. The chain joins TRBV29-1 to TRBJ1-1; no firm D call. Trimming pared 3 bases from V and 4 bases from J, leaving 9 bases between. CDR1 is SQVTM, CDR2 ANQGSEA, per germline. The CDR3 has 12 amino acids. The CDR3 protein is CSVEGVLTEAFF. In DNA form, the CDR3 reads TGCAGCGTTGAGGGAGTTCTCACTGAAGCTTTCTTT.

The gene calls are TRBV7-6 and TRBJ2-3; D is unresolved. The CDR3 length is 14 residues. Per the germline V gene, CDR1 is SGHVS and CDR2 is FNYEAQ. Trimming removed 4 bases at V and 4 bases at J, with 12 bases between. CDR3 region: CASSSRAVPDTQYF. CDR3 bases: TGTGCCAGCAGCTCCCGTGCCGTACCAGATACGCAGTATTTT.

This clone was counted between two and nine times. The J gene is TRBJ2-7, the V gene TRBV30; D is unclear. The CDR3 runs 17 residues. V gave up 0 bases and J gave up 7 bases, with 25 bases separating them. Looked up from germline, CDR1 is GTSNPN and CDR2 is SVGIG (reference sequence). The CDR3 DNA sequence: TGTGCCTGGAGTGTAGGGCCCGGGCGTCCCCGAGAGAGGGAGCAGTACTTC. Amino acids: CAWSVGPGRPREREQYF.

V gene TRBV13 combines with J gene TRBJ1-4; 9 nucleotides align to TRBD1. The germline V gene encodes CDR1 PRHDT and CDR2 FYEKMQ (reference sequence). Trimming removed 5 bases from V and 6 bases from J; junction bases left unmatched: 7. This CDR3 is 15 amino acids long. DNA of the CDR3: TGTGCCAGCAGCACACGCCGGGACAGGGATGAAAAACTGTTTTTT. Translation: CASSTRRDRDEKLFF. The complete variable domain, with remaining parts taken from reference TRBV13 and TRBJ1-4, reads AAGVIQSPRHLIKEKRETATLKCYPIPRHDTVYWYQQGPGQDPQFLISFYEKMQSDKGSIPDRFSAQQFSDYHSELNMSSLELGDSALYFCASSTRRDRDEKLFFGSGTQLSVL.

There are a few counts of this clone. The chain has TRBV7-2 and TRBJ2-7, with D perhaps TRBD1 or TRBD2 (5 bases each). V dropped 6 bases and J dropped 7 bases, with 19 bases sitting between them. Germline V gene sequence: CDR1 SGHTA, CDR2 FQGNSA. The CDR3 runs to 14 residues. The CDR3 DNA follows: TGTGCCAGCAGATCCCGAGACCTTGAGGGGGAGCAGTACTTC. Translating gives CASRSRDLEGEQYF. Full variable domain (missing parts from reference TRBV7-2 and TRBJ2-7): GAGVSQSPSNKVTEKGKDVELRCDPISGHTALYWYRQSLGQGLEFLIYFQGNSAPDKSGLPSDRFSAERTGGSVSTLTIQRTQQEDSAVYLCASRSRDLEGEQYFGPGTRLTVT.

This chain links TRBV2 with TRBJ2-7; the match to TRBD1 covers 7 bases. The V gene's germline CDR1 is SNHLY and CDR2 FYNNEI. This CDR3 has 13 residues. Unmatched junction bases numbered 7, after V lost 6 bases and J lost 5 bases. The CDR3 here is CASRNRGLHEQYF. The CDR3 DNA is TGTGCCAGCAGAAACAGGGGCCTCCACGAGCAGTACTTC.

This clone was detected once. The rearrangement joins TRBV7-2 to TRBJ1-2; 7 nucleotides agree with TRBD1. Germline lookup yields CDR1 SGHTA and CDR2 FQGNSA. V shed 4 bases and J 8 bases; nucleotides not matched to a gene: 13. The CDR3 has 15 residues. Written as DNA, the CDR3 is TGTGCCAGCAGCTCCGGTGGGACAGAGTATAGAGGCTACACCTTC. Translated: CASSSGGTEYRGYTF. Full variable domain (outside the CDR3, taken from reference TRBV7-2 and TRBJ1-2): GAGVSQSPSNKVTEKGKDVELRCDPISGHTALYWYRQSLGQGLEFLIYFQGNSAPDKSGLPSDRFSAERTGGSVSTLTIQRTQQEDSAVYLCASSSGGTEYRGYTFGSGTRLTVV.

This clone has just a few counts. The CDR3: CASRDTGLRNEQYF. In DNA, the CDR3 is TGTGCCAGCAGAGATACAGGGCTGAGGAACGAGCAGTACTTC. The V call is TRBV6-1, the J call TRBJ2-7; tentative D call: TRBD1 (6 bases). Germline assignment: CDR1 MNHNS and CDR2 SASEGT. The ends were cut back, 6 bases at V and 5 bases at J, with 17 bases in the middle. This CDR3 comprises 14 residues.

As concerns this clone: The junction differs from germline at one of its ends, possibly a read error. The chain has TRBV30 and TRBJ1-1; D is unresolved. The germline gives CDR1 GTSNPN, CDR2 SVGIG (reference sequence). The CDR3 spans 13 residues. The CDR3 DNA follows: TGTGCCAGGAGAAAAACAGTGAACACTGAAGCTTTCTTT. It codes for CARRKTVNTEAFF.

The chain employs TRBV5-1 and TRBJ2-3; 10 positions agree with TRBD1. CDR3 length: 14 amino acids. The junction had 7 bases not matched to a gene; V was cut back by 5 bases and J by 7 bases. CDR1 and CDR2 from the germline V gene are SGHRS and YFSETQ. CDR3 DNA: TGCGCCAGCAGGCCGGGACAGGGGACGCATACGCAGTATTTT. Its translation: CASRPGQGTHTQYF.

CDR3 nucleotide sequence: TGTGCCAGCAGTTACACAGGGGCCAGCTATGGCTACACCTTC. Protein sequence: CASSYTGASYGYTF. This sequence joins TRBV6-5 and TRBJ1-2; 7 nucleotides line up with TRBD1. From germline, CDR1 is MNHEY and CDR2 SVGAGI. V shed 2 bases, J shed 4 bases, and the junction held 4 bases outside the gene matches. The CDR3 is made up of 14 amino acids.

The V call is TRBV7-3, the J call TRBJ2-4; D might be TRBD2 (6 bases). The V end lost 5 bases, the J end lost 6 bases, and 17 bases lay between the germline ends. CDR1 and CDR2 (germline): SGHTA, FQGTGA. The CDR3 contains 15 residues. CDR3 sequence reads: CASSPTGGVGNIQYF. CDR3 DNA sequence: TGTGCCAGCAGCCCCACTGGCGGGGTTGGAAACATTCAGTACTTC. The whole variable domain, filled in from reference TRBV7-3 and TRBJ2-4, reads GAGVSQTPSNKVTEKGKYVELRCDPISGHTALYWYRQSLGQGPEFLIYFQGTGAADDSGLPNDRFFAVRPEGSVSTLKIQRTERGDSAVYLCASSPTGGVGNIQYFGAGTRLSVL.

The chain couples TRBV4-3 to TRBJ1-1, with D possibly matching TRBD1 (5 bases). This CDR3 has 14 residues. Trimming shortened V by 5 bases and J by 2 bases, and 12 bases separated the two germline ends. The germline CDR1 and CDR2 sequences are LGHNA and YSLEER. CDR3 in DNA: TGCGCCAGCAGCACCCGACAGCCTAACACTGAAGCTTTCTTT. It is translated as CASSTRQPNTEAFF.

This clone was seen more than once but under ten times. J is TRBJ1-1 and V is TRBV30, with no clear D. CDR1 is GTSNPN, CDR2 SVGIG, per germline (reference sequence). This CDR3 is 13 amino acids long. V dropped 8 bases and J dropped 3 bases, with 16 bases sitting between them. The CDR3 protein is CAHRRESYTEAFF. CDR3 nucleotide sequence: TGTGCCCACCGGCGAGAATCTTACACTGAAGCTTTCTTT.

The chain recombines TRBV30 with TRBJ2-7; 8 bases map to TRBD1. Trimming took 4 bases from V and 3 from J; bases not matched to a gene: 8. The V gene's germline CDR1 is GTSNPN and CDR2 SVGIG (reference sequence). This CDR3 is 14 amino acids long. The DNA for the CDR3 is TGTGCCTGGAACCCCTCGGGACAGGTCTACGAGCAGTACTTC. It specifies CAWNPSGQVYEQYF.

This clone was seen more than once but under ten times. The chain combines TRBV6-6 with TRBJ2-2, with TRBD1 identical over 7 bases. Trimming took 5 bases from V and 13 from J; bases not matched to a gene: 13. Germline assignment: CDR1 MNHNY and CDR2 SVGAGI (reference sequence). The CDR3 has 14 residues. The CDR3 region has the DNA TGTGCCAGCAGTCTCGGTCCGGACAGGTTGCGGCTGTTTTTT. This translates into CASSLGPDRLRLFF.

To note about this clone: At the DNA level, this CDR3 is encoded by other sequences in the same sample as well. In nucleotides, the CDR3 is TGCAGTGCTAGAGCCCAAGAGACCCAGTACTTC. This encodes CSARAQETQYF. The chain employs TRBV20-1 and TRBJ2-5, with D unresolved. With 1 base removed from V and 1 base from J, the gap between germline ends came to 1 base. Germline V gene sequence: CDR1 DFQATT, CDR2 SNEGSKA (reference sequence). The CDR3 length is 11 residues.

The J gene is TRBJ1-3, the V gene TRBV23-1; 8 bases line up with TRBD1. TRBV23-1 is treated as an ORF (open reading frame) with a function not yet certain. The CDR3 has 18 amino acids. Unmatched junction bases numbered 11, after V lost 4 bases and J lost 0 bases. CDR3 bases: TGCGCCAGCAGTCTCTGCGGCAGGGGGCGTCTCTCTGGAAACACCATATATTTT. Its translation: CASSLCGRGRLSGNTIYF.

The table lists this clone with a few counts. The V call is TRBV10-3, the J call TRBJ2-3; 11 positions match TRBD2. The CDR3 loop spans 18 amino acids. Germline trimming cut 0 bases from V and 3 bases from J; bases unmatched to any gene: 8. Germline loops: CDR1 ENHRY, CDR2 SYGVKD. CDR3 region: CAISESGLAGGSTDTQYF. The CDR3 DNA reads TGTGCCATCAGTGAGTCAGGGCTAGCGGGGGGTTCGACAGATACGCAGTATTTT.

V and J are TRBV4-2 and TRBJ2-2; D is perhaps TRBD2 (5 bases). This CDR3 comprises 14 residues. Germline CDR1 is LGHNA and CDR2 is YNFKEQ. With 0 bases removed from V and 6 bases from J, the gap between germline ends came to 8 bases. CDR3 amino acids: CASSQDRGSGELFF. As DNA, the CDR3 is TGTGCCAGCAGCCAAGATCGGGGATCCGGGGAGCTGTTTTTT.

This clone was observed a single time. The chain links TRBV30 to TRBJ2-7, with D possibly matching TRBD2 (5 bases). CDR1 and CDR2 (germline): GTSNPN, SVGIG (reference sequence). This CDR3 comprises 10 residues. V was clipped by 5 bases and J by 7 bases, with 9 bases between them. The CDR3 nucleotides are TGTGCCTGGGGAAGGGAGGAGCAGTACTTC. This sequence encodes CAWGREEQYF.

This clone appeared a few times. V gene TRBV18 combines with J gene TRBJ1-1; tentatively, D is TRBD1 (6 bases). The CDR3 loop spans 14 amino acids. V lost 7 bases, J lost 2 bases, and 14 bases lay in between. Germline V lookup: CDR1 KGHSH, CDR2 LQKENI. The CDR3 protein is CASFSRGSNTEAFF. The CDR3 coding sequence is TGTGCCAGCTTTAGCAGGGGAAGTAACACTGAAGCTTTCTTT.

The rearrangement links TRBV7-2 to TRBJ2-1; D may be TRBD1 or TRBD2 (5 bases each). Germline CDR1 is SGHTA and CDR2 is FQGNSA. This CDR3 has 13 residues. The V gene lost 3 bases and the J gene lost 8 bases, with 11 bases spanning the gap. CDR3 nucleotides: TGTGCCAGCAGCTTGGGGCAGAGGGATGAGCAGTTCTTC. It translates to CASSLGQRDEQFF.

This clone has only a few counts. The V call is TRBV29-1, the J call TRBJ1-2; D not resolved. From germline, CDR1 is SQVTM and CDR2 ANQGSEA. The length of the CDR3 is 12 residues. Trimming removed 4 bases at V and 4 bases at J, with 10 bases between. CDR3 bases: TGCAGCGTTGTGGGAAAGAGCTATGGCTACACCTTC. It specifies CSVVGKSYGYTF. The full variable domain, completed using reference TRBV29-1 and TRBJ1-2, is SAVISQKPSRDICQRGTSLTIQCQVDSQVTMMFWYRQQPGQSLTLIATANQGSEATYESGFVIDKFPISRPNLTFSTLTVSNMSPEDSSIYLCSVVGKSYGYTFGSGTRLTVV.